A single sample gave rise to the 8 T cell receptor beta chains below, sequenced in a study of blood T cell repertoires in COVID-19. Clones were sequenced by immunoSEQ multiplex PCR, and TCRdb holds only the in-frame ones, with some missing. There are hundreds of thousands of clones in the sample; about nine tenths occur only once, and more than 5% lies in the top ten. Source material: peripheral blood. All receptors derive from a woman between 50 and 59 years old with COVID-19, enrolled during active disease.

The rearrangement links TRBV7-9 to TRBJ2-7, with a possible D match to TRBD1 (5 bases). Germline V gene sequence: CDR1 SEHNR, CDR2 FQNEAQ (reference sequence). This CDR3 has 14 residues. Trimming stripped 0 bases from V and 3 bases from J, with 9 bases between. CDR3 amino acids: CASSLAGADYEQYF. Written as DNA, the CDR3 is TGTGCCAGCAGCTTAGCAGGGGCGGACTACGAGCAGTACTTC.

The chain recombines TRBV6-5 with TRBJ1-2; D might be TRBD1 (5 bases). This CDR3 has 11 residues. Trimming stripped 6 bases from V and 9 bases from J, with 11 bases between. In germline, CDR1 is MNHEY, CDR2 SVGAGI. The CDR3 DNA sequence: TGTGCCAGCAGACAGGTCGATCGCTACACCTTC. Translating gives CASRQVDRYTF.

The sample holds one count of this clone. This chain connects TRBV11-3 to TRBJ2-5; TRBD1 is a possible D gene (6 bases). Trimming shortened V by 4 bases and J by 1 base, and 10 bases separated the two germline ends. Germline V gives CDR1 SGHNT, CDR2 YENEEA. The CDR3 is 14 amino acids. CDR3 coding DNA: TGTGCCAGCAGCTCACAGACAGGCCAAGAGACCCAGTACTTC. Protein: CASSSQTGQETQYF. Full variable domain (outside the CDR3, taken from reference TRBV11-3 and TRBJ2-5): EAGVVQSPRYKIIEKKQPVAFWCNPISGHNTLYWYLQNLGQGPELLIRYENEEAVDDSQLPKDRFSAERLKGVDSTLKIQPAELGDSAVYLCASSSQTGQETQYFGPGTRLLVL.

CDR3 residues: CASRRGGDYQPQHF. CDR3 DNA sequence: TGTGCCAGTAGGAGGGGGGGGGACTATCAGCCCCAGCATTTT. V and J are TRBV19 and TRBJ1-5, with D maybe TRBD1 (6 bases). The V gene's germline CDR1 is LNHDA and CDR2 SQIVND (reference sequence). Trimming pared 6 bases from V and 5 bases from J, leaving 14 bases between. The CDR3 sequence is 14 residues long.

The gene calls are TRBV24-1 and TRBJ2-2; D remains ambiguous. Trimming stripped 6 bases from V and 2 bases from J, with 9 bases between. Germline V gene lookup returns CDR1 KGHDR and CDR2 SFDVKD. CDR3 length: 14 amino acids. CDR3 loop: CATSSQLNTGELFF. The CDR3 DNA follows: TGTGCCACCAGTTCACAGCTAAACACCGGGGAGCTGTTTTTT.

V usage is TRBV18 and J usage is TRBJ2-3, with 16 nucleotides matching TRBD2. Losses at the gene ends were 1 base for V and 6 bases for J; bases not matched to a gene: 16. Looked up from germline, CDR1 is KGHSH and CDR2 is LQKENI. The CDR3 consists of 21 residues. CDR3 region: CASSPQGATGTSGRAGDTQYF. The CDR3 DNA sequence: TGTGCCAGCTCACCACAGGGAGCGACCGGGACTAGCGGGAGGGCCGGGGATACGCAGTATTTT.

The J gene is TRBJ1-4, the V gene TRBV7-9; tentatively, D is TRBD1 (5 bases). The V gene lost 1 base and the J gene lost 4 bases, with 10 bases spanning the gap. CDR1 and CDR2 (germline): SEHNR, FQNEAQ (reference sequence). The CDR3 is 15 residues long. This CDR3 is CASSLGGRHNEKLFF. Written as DNA, the CDR3 is TGTGCCAGCAGCTTAGGGGGCAGACATAATGAAAAACTGTTTTTT.

The CDR3 coding sequence is TGCGCCAGCAGTCAATTTGTTCAATTCCCAGGGAAAACTGAAGCTTTCTTT. Amino acid sequence: CASSQFVQFPGKTEAFF. V and J are TRBV23-1 and TRBJ1-1; weak D call: TRBD1 (5 bases). TRBV23-1 belongs to the ORF category, with a function that is uncertain. Between the trimmed V and J ends, which lost 1 base and 5 bases, there was a span of 20 bases. This CDR3 has 17 amino acids.